This is a list of T cell receptor beta chains from one sample in a study of OX40 agonist ivuxolimab in advanced cancers. Method: immunoSEQ multiplex PCR; TCRdb's copy keeps in-frame clones and lacks some. The table lists about 42,000 clones, around 91% of them singletons, with 4.5% to 5% in the top ten. The material sequenced was CD4+ or CD8+ T cells sorted from blood, taken in a trial of the OX40 agonist ivuxolimab. Receptors were obtained from an adult with an advanced solid tumor such as melanoma, head and neck, liver or kidney cancer. Both conserved end residues are part of each CDR3. A D gene is named only where the DNA matches it firmly. A row's size may be missing; if present it is once, few, many or a size class.

V: TRBV18
D: NA
J: TRBJ1-1
size: few
CDR3: CASSLRPQGLNTEAFF
DNA: TGTGCCAGCTCACTTCGACCCCAAGGACTGAACACTGAAGCTTTCTTT

V: TRBV6-1
D: NA
J: TRBJ1-4
size: NA
CDR3: CASARVVEKLFF
DNA: TGTGCCAGCGCGCGGGTAGTTGAAAAACTGTTTTTT

V: TRBV10-3
D: TRBD1
J: TRBJ1-5
size: NA
CDR3: CAISEGQENQPQHF
DNA: TGTGCCATCAGTGAGGGACAGGAGAATCAGCCCCAGCATTTT

V: TRBV18
D: NA
J: TRBJ1-1
size: NA
CDR3: CASSPRQGGMNTEAFF
DNA: TGTGCCAGCTCACCCAGACAAGGTGGGATGAACACTGAAGCTTTCTTT

V: TRBV5-5
D: NA
J: TRBJ2-1
size: NA
CDR3: CASSLDGAVRTYNEQFF
DNA: TGTGCCAGCAGCTTGGATGGGGCGGTGAGGACCTACAATGAGCAGTTCTTC

V: TRBV28
D: NA
J: TRBJ2-7
size: NA
CDR3: CASSFSYEQYF
DNA: TGTGCCAGCAGTTTCTCCTACGAGCAGTACTTC

V: TRBV28
D: NA
J: TRBJ2-1
size: NA
CDR3: CASSSLRVLGGYNEQFF
DNA: TGTGCCAGCAGTTCCCTCCGGGTCTTAGGTGGGTACAATGAGCAGTTCTTC

V: TRBV19
D: NA
J: TRBJ1-1
size: NA
CDR3: CASSISGRNEAFF
DNA: TGTGCCAGTAGTATATCGGGCAGGAATGAAGCTTTCTTT

V: TRBV28
D: NA
J: TRBJ1-1
size: NA
CDR3: CASRRTEAFF
DNA: TGTGCCAGCAGACGAACTGAAGCTTTCTTT

V: TRBV19
D: NA
J: TRBJ1-5
size: NA
CDR3: CASSIQGTSNNNQPQHF
DNA: TGTGCCAGTAGTATACAGGGCACCTCAAACAACAATCAGCCCCAGCATTTT

V: TRBV10-1
D: NA
J: TRBJ2-3
size: NA
CDR3: CASSPGTSTDTQYF
DNA: TGCGCCAGCAGTCCCGGGACTAGCACAGATACGCAGTATTTT

V: TRBV11-1
D: NA
J: TRBJ2-3
size: NA
CDR3: CASSLNPRTDTQYF
DNA: TGTGCCAGCAGCTTGAATCCTCGCACAGATACGCAGTATTTT

V: TRBV29-1
D: TRBD1
J: TRBJ2-2
size: once
CDR3: CSVGDSTGELFF
DNA: TGCAGCGTGGGGGACAGCACCGGGGAGCTGTTTTTT

V: TRBV28
D: NA
J: TRBJ2-7
size: NA
CDR3: CASSSSVREQYF
DNA: TGTGCCAGCAGTTCCTCTGTGAGGGAGCAGTACTTC

V: TRBV9
D: TRBD2
J: TRBJ2-1
size: NA
CDR3: CASSQTSGGQRNEQFF
DNA: TGTGCCAGCAGCCAGACTAGCGGGGGGCAGAGGAATGAGCAGTTCTTC

V: TRBV6-1
D: TRBD2
J: TRBJ2-1
size: NA
CDR3: CATLGTSGNNEQFF
DNA: TGTGCCACCTTGGGGACTAGCGGAAACAATGAGCAGTTCTTC

V: TRBV6-5
D: NA
J: TRBJ1-2
size: NA
CDR3: CASSDHRDYGYTF
DNA: TGTGCCAGCAGTGACCACCGGGACTATGGCTACACCTTC

V: TRBV6-1
D: TRBD1
J: TRBJ2-7
size: NA
CDR3: CASSSGLTGNEQYF
DNA: TGTGCCAGCAGTAGTGGGCTGACAGGGAACGAGCAGTACTTC

V: TRBV11-3
D: TRBD1
J: TRBJ2-2
size: once
CDR3: CASSLRETGRNTGELFF
DNA: TGTGCCAGCAGCTTAAGGGAGACAGGGCGGAACACCGGGGAGCTGTTTTTT

V: TRBV6-6
D: NA
J: TRBJ2-5
size: NA
CDR3: CASSYSWGRGETQYF
DNA: TGTGCCAGCAGTTACTCATGGGGGCGCGGGGAGACCCAGTACTTC

V: TRBV5-5
D: TRBD2
J: TRBJ2-7
size: NA
CDR3: CASSPRIAGGPEQYF
DNA: TGTGCCAGCAGCCCGCGAATAGCGGGAGGGCCCGAGCAGTACTTC

V: TRBV19
D: NA
J: TRBJ2-5
size: NA
CDR3: CASSPLGTPEGTQYF
DNA: TGTGCCAGTAGTCCCCTAGGGACCCCAGAGGGGACCCAGTACTTC

V: TRBV6-1
D: NA
J: TRBJ1-5
size: few
CDR3: CASSEFLSNQPQHF
DNA: TGTGCCAGCAGTGAATTCCTTAGCAATCAGCCCCAGCATTTT

V: TRBV6-1
D: TRBD2
J: TRBJ2-7
size: once
CDR3: CASSEGLAGFYEQYF
DNA: TGTGCCAGCAGTGAAGGGCTAGCGGGATTCTACGAGCAGTACTTC

V: TRBV7-2
D: TRBD1
J: TRBJ1-1
size: once
CDR3: CASSWGQAYTEAFF
DNA: TGTGCCAGCAGCTGGGGACAGGCGTACACTGAAGCTTTCTTT

V: TRBV27
D: NA
J: TRBJ2-2
size: NA
CDR3: CASSPDRLAAGELFF
DNA: TGTGCCAGCAGCCCTGACAGGTTAGCGGCGGGGGAGCTGTTTTTT

V: TRBV29-1
D: TRBD2
J: TRBJ2-1
size: NA
CDR3: CSVSTSGAYNEQFF
DNA: TGCAGCGTTTCGACTAGCGGGGCTTACAATGAGCAGTTCTTC

V: TRBV7-3
D: TRBD1
J: TRBJ2-1
size: medium-sized
CDR3: CASSARTGGPNEQFF
DNA: TGTGCCAGCAGCGCCCGGACAGGGGGACCCAATGAGCAGTTCTTC

V: TRBV19
D: NA
J: TRBJ1-2
size: NA
CDR3: CASSIRVDYGYTF
DNA: TGTGCCAGTAGTATTCGGGTAGACTATGGCTACACCTTC

V: TRBV7-9
D: NA
J: TRBJ1-1
size: NA
CDR3: CASSLGVVDTEAFF
DNA: TGTGCCAGCAGCTTAGGAGTCGTGGACACTGAAGCTTTCTTT

V: TRBV21-1
D: NA
J: TRBJ1-1
size: NA
CDR3: CASRSKEENTEAFF
DNA: TGTGCCAGCAGGTCAAAGGAGGAGAACACTGAAGCTTTCTTT

V: TRBV30
D: TRBD1
J: TRBJ2-3
size: NA
CDR3: CAWTDGQGLADTQYF
DNA: TGTGCCTGGACCGACGGACAGGGCCTTGCAGATACGCAGTATTTT